Listed here are 25 T cell receptor beta chains from one sample, sequenced in a study of T cell responses to AZD1222 COVID-19 vaccine (dated by TCRdb to about 2021). The library was prepared using the immunoSEQ multiplex PCR assay. TCRdb took this table from immuneACCESS and kept in-frame rearrangements with V and J called. Such tables lack part of the clones; where checked against another copy, unresolved V genes explain under half of the gap, and the rest is unexplained. This sample gives some 150,000 clones in total; around 90% of them show up just once. The biggest ten clones account for around 5% of the sample. The sample's time point label is to be understood as: baseline before first vaccination. The sequencing here drew on peripheral blood, taken on day 0 of AZD1222 vaccination. These receptors came from an adult in good health.

The chain employs TRBV19 and TRBJ2-7, with 8 bases aligning to TRBD2. The CDR3 loop spans 15 amino acids. The junction had 9 bases not matched to a gene; V was cut back by 5 bases and J by 3 bases. The germline V gene has CDR1 LNHDA and CDR2 SQIVND (reference sequence). This CDR3 reads CASSETGTRGYEQYF. CDR3 coding DNA: TGTGCCAGTAGTGAAACCGGGACTAGAGGCTACGAGCAGTACTTC.

This chain uses TRBV2 with TRBJ2-2, with D possibly matching TRBD2 (6 bases). CDR3 length: 14 residues. Germline loops: CDR1 SNHLY, CDR2 FYNNEI. The germline V and J ends were trimmed by 10 bases and 2 bases, with 14 bases remaining between them. The CDR3 loop is CATTPGLNTGELFF. As DNA, the CDR3 is TGTGCCACTACACCGGGACTCAACACCGGGGAGCTGTTTTTT.

This clone was detected only once. The genes are TRBV6-5 and TRBJ2-7; a weak D match, TRBD1 (6 bases). This CDR3 is 14 amino acids long. CDR1 is MNHEY and CDR2 is SVGAGI in the germline V gene. V was trimmed by 2 bases and J by 2 bases, leaving 10 bases between them. CDR3 in amino acids: CASSYPGHTYEQYF. In DNA form, the CDR3 reads TGTGCCAGCAGTTACCCGGGACACACCTACGAGCAGTACTTC.

This chain joins TRBV3-1 (or the pseudogene TRBV3-2) and TRBJ2-2; no definite D call. The length of the CDR3 is 16 residues. Germline CDR1 is LGHDT and CDR2 is YNNKEL (reference sequence). The V end was cut by 1 base, the J end by 4 bases, with 13 bases between. The CDR3 is CASSQVARKVTGELFF. The CDR3 DNA sequence: TGTGCCAGCAGCCAAGTGGCCAGGAAGGTCACCGGGGAGCTGTTTTTT.

The rearrangement links TRBV7-9 to TRBJ2-7; possible D gene TRBD1, 7 bases. V lost 3 bases and J lost 7, with 13 bases in between. Germline V lookup: CDR1 SEHNR, CDR2 FQNEAQ (reference sequence). The CDR3 is made up of 13 amino acids. CDR3 in DNA: TGTGCCAGCAGCTTGGAGGGGGCGGGGGAGCAGTACTTC. Its translation: CASSLEGAGEQYF.

The chain recombines TRBV30 with TRBJ2-4, with D possibly TRBD1 on 5 matching bases. The CDR3 is 13 residues long. The germline CDR1 and CDR2 sequences are GTSNPN and SVGIG (reference sequence). Trimming shortened V by 4 bases and J by 0 bases, and 7 bases separated the two germline ends. The CDR3 DNA sequence: TGTGCCTGGAAGGGGAAAGCCAAAAACATTCAGTACTTC. It yields the protein CAWKGKAKNIQYF.

As for this clone: Different DNA sequences within this sample yield the same CDR3. V and J are TRBV6-6 and TRBJ1-4; TRBD1 agrees at 7 bases. From germline, CDR1 is MNHNY and CDR2 SVGAGI (reference sequence). The CDR3 is 14 residues long. V shed 2 bases and J 7 bases; nucleotides not matched to a gene: 4. DNA of the CDR3: TGTGCCAGCAGTTACGTAGGGGGCGGTGAAAAACTGTTTTTT. Translation: CASSYVGGGEKLFF.

The rearrangement uses TRBV28 and TRBJ2-7; 9 nucleotides match TRBD2. V was clipped by 10 bases and J by 1 base; unmatched bases: 20. Looked up from germline, CDR1 is MDHEN and CDR2 is SYDVKM. This CDR3 is built from 18 residues. CDR3 amino acids: CATSAGGLALHLSYEQYF. CDR3 DNA sequence: TGTGCCACCTCAGCGGGTGGACTAGCGCTCCACCTATCCTACGAGCAGTACTTC.

The gene calls are TRBV6-5 and TRBJ2-2, with TRBD2 matching 7 bases. V trimming: 11 bases; J trimming: 0 bases; junction bases outside the gene matches: 6. The CDR3 loop spans 14 amino acids. Germline V gives CDR1 MNHEY, CDR2 SVGAGI. DNA of the CDR3: TGTGCCGCGACCCGGGGGGCGAACACCGGGGAGCTGTTTTTT. Translated, it gives CAATRGANTGELFF.

V is TRBV18 and J is TRBJ2-5; 15 nucleotides align to TRBD2. The CDR3 length is 16 residues. Unmatched junction bases numbered 5, after V lost 4 bases and J lost 5 bases. Germline CDR1 KGHSH, CDR2 LQKENI. The CDR3 loop is CASSRGLAGGLETQYF. CDR3 nucleotides: TGTGCCAGCTCACGGGGACTAGCGGGAGGTTTGGAGACCCAGTACTTC. Combining the CDR3 with reference TRBV18 and TRBJ2-5 gives the whole variable domain NAGVMQNPRHLVRRRGQEARLRCSPMKGHSHVYWYRQLPEEGLKFMVYLQKENIIDESGMPKERFSAEFPKEGPSILRIQQVVRGDSAAYFCASSRGLAGGLETQYFGPGTRLLVL.

The chain combines TRBV28 with TRBJ1-1; 7 bases agree with TRBD1. CDR1 and CDR2 (germline): MDHEN, SYDVKM. Unmatched junction bases numbered 2, after V lost 3 bases and J lost 4 bases. CDR3 size: 13 residues. CDR3 sequence (DNA): TGTGCCAGCAGTTTTCACAGGGGCACTGAAGCTTTCTTT. Its protein is CASSFHRGTEAFF.

This clone was recorded once. V and J are TRBV27 and TRBJ2-7; D possibly corresponds to TRBD1 (6 bases). Germline V gene data show CDR1 as MNHEY and CDR2 as SMNVEV (reference sequence). The CDR3 runs to 14 residues. V was clipped by 6 bases and J by 2 bases, with 14 bases between them. CDR3 bases: TGTGCCAGCAGCCATAACAGGGATACCTACGAGCAGTACTTC. The encoded protein is CASSHNRDTYEQYF.

The chain combines TRBV2 with TRBJ1-1, with D perhaps matching TRBD1 (5 bases). The germline CDR1 and CDR2 sequences are SNHLY and FYNNEI. The length of the CDR3 is 13 residues. Trimming cost V 7 bases and J 1 base, with 10 bases left between them. The CDR3 DNA sequence: TGTGCCAGCACCAGGGCAGGGAACACTGAAGCTTTCTTT. Its translation: CASTRAGNTEAFF.

The chain uses TRBV20-1 and TRBJ1-2, with D uncertain. This CDR3 has 11 amino acids. Germline lookup yields CDR1 DFQATT and CDR2 SNEGSKA (reference sequence). Trimming shortened V by 4 bases and J by 7 bases, and 10 bases separated the two germline ends. The CDR3 region is CSATSYSGYTF. In DNA, the CDR3 is TGCAGTGCTACCTCTTATTCTGGCTACACCTTC.

The V call is TRBV6-5, the J call TRBJ1-4, with TRBD1 as a possible D gene (5 bases). There are 14 residues in the CDR3. Germline loops: CDR1 MNHEY, CDR2 SVGAGI. V gave up 6 bases and J gave up 4 bases, with 12 bases separating them. CDR3 sequence: CASSPGTVNEKLFF. CDR3 in DNA: TGTGCCAGCAGCCCCGGGACGGTTAATGAAAAACTGTTTTTT.

This clone occurred once. This chain connects TRBV7-9 to TRBJ2-1, with 11 bases matching TRBD2. J was trimmed by 9 bases and V by 3 bases; bases with no gene match: 7. CDR1 is SEHNR, CDR2 FQNEAQ, per germline (reference sequence). The CDR3 covers 15 residues. CDR3 DNA: TGTGCCAGCAGCTTCTTAGCGGGAGGGCTTAGTGAGCAGTTCTTC. Translating it yields CASSFLAGGLSEQFF.

The chain carries TRBV5-1 and TRBJ2-3; 9 bases line up with TRBD2. CDR3 length equals 15 residues. J lost 5 bases, V lost 6 bases, and 10 bases had no gene match. Germline assignment: CDR1 SGHRS and CDR2 YFSETQ. CDR3 protein: CASKFIAGAVDTQYF. CDR3 nucleotides: TGCGCCAGCAAGTTCATAGCGGGAGCGGTAGATACGCAGTATTTT.

J is TRBJ2-3 and V is TRBV18; no reliable D call. CDR1 is KGHSH, CDR2 LQKENI, per germline. V was clipped by 4 bases and J by 4 bases, with 3 bases between them. CDR3 size: 11 residues. CDR3 amino acids: CASSRADTQYF. The CDR3, as DNA: TGTGCCAGCTCACGGGCAGATACGCAGTATTTT.

The rearrangement uses TRBV4-1 and TRBJ2-1; 7 positions match TRBD2. The CDR3 has 15 residues. Germline V CDR1 and CDR2: MGHRA, YSYEKL. V was pared by 2 bases and J by 4 bases, with 5 bases of the junction left unmatched. The CDR3 region has the DNA TGCGCCAGCAGCCAACCTCCTAGCGGTTACAATGAGCAGTTCTTC. This gives the protein CASSQPPSGYNEQFF.

The chain couples TRBV9 to TRBJ2-1; 7 bases line up with TRBD1. Germline-derived CDR1 and CDR2 are SGDLS and YYNGEE. The ends lost 3 bases at V and 5 bases at J; junction bases unmatched: 17. This CDR3 contains 18 residues. In DNA form, the CDR3 reads TGTGCCAGCAGCGCTAACCCTGATAGGGGGACAGCCCACAATGAGCAGTTCTTC. Translating gives CASSANPDRGTAHNEQFF.

V is TRBV4-1 and J is TRBJ2-5; D is undetermined. Germline values: CDR1 MGHRA, CDR2 YSYEKL. The CDR3 runs to 15 residues. Deletions cut 0 bases from V and 4 bases from J, with 12 bases between. The CDR3 region is CASSQDPGQPETQYF. The DNA for the CDR3 is TGCGCCAGCAGCCAAGATCCTGGGCAGCCAGAGACCCAGTACTTC.

This clone was seen a single time. The chain is built from TRBV19 and TRBJ1-5; the match to TRBD1 covers 8 bases. The ends lost 5 bases at V and 1 base at J; junction bases unmatched: 4. Germline V gives CDR1 LNHDA, CDR2 SQIVND (reference sequence). This CDR3 is built from 15 residues. As DNA, the CDR3 is TGTGCCAGTAGTTCCGGACAGGGAAGCAATCAGCCCCAGCATTTT. This gives the protein CASSSGQGSNQPQHF.

V is TRBV11-3 and J is TRBJ2-2; D is perhaps TRBD2 (5 bases). Trimming took off 3 bases at V and 1 base at J, with 9 bases between the two ends. The CDR3 runs to 15 residues. From germline, CDR1 is SGHNT and CDR2 YENEEA. The CDR3, as DNA: TGTGCCAGCAGCTTGTCGGGATTGAACACCGGGGAGCTGTTTTTT. This codes for CASSLSGLNTGELFF.

This clone has only a few counts. V gene TRBV16 combines with J gene TRBJ2-7, with 9 positions matching TRBD1. The CDR3 loop spans 15 amino acids. The ends lost 4 bases at V and 2 bases at J; junction bases unmatched: 6. Germline V gives CDR1 KGHSY, CDR2 FQNENV. The CDR3 here is CASSLSGTGPYEQYF. The DNA for the CDR3 is TGTGCCAGCAGCCTCTCCGGGACAGGGCCCTACGAGCAGTACTTC.

The chain couples TRBV19 to TRBJ2-1, with TRBD1 matching 7 bases. The germline gives CDR1 LNHDA, CDR2 SQIVND (reference sequence). Trimming at V came to 3 bases and at J to 5 bases, leaving 4 bases not matched to a gene. This CDR3 region has 14 residues. CDR3 amino acids: CASSIRTGNNEQFF. The CDR3 coding sequence is TGTGCCAGTAGTATCCGGACAGGTAACAATGAGCAGTTCTTC.